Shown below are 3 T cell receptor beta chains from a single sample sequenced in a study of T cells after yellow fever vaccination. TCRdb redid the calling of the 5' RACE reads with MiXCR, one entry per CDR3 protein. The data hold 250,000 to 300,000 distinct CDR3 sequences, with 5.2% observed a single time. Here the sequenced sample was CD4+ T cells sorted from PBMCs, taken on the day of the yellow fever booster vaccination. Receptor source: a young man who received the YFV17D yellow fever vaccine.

This CDR3 reads CASSMEQQWYSNQPQHF. The CDR3 DNA reads TGTGCCAGCAGCATGGAACAGCAGTGGTATAGCAATCAGCCCCAGCATTTT. The chain employs TRBV5-5 and TRBJ1-5, with no clear D. Germline CDR1 SGHKS, CDR2 YYEKEE (reference sequence). Trimming cost V 4 bases and J 0 bases, with 17 bases left between them. The CDR3 sequence is 17 residues long.

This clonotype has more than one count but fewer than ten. Here the CDR3 reads CSARVSGNQPQHF. The CDR3 DNA reads TGCAGTGCTAGAGTTAGTGGCAATCAGCCCCAGCATTTT. The chain employs TRBV20-1 and TRBJ1-5; D gene uncertain. The germline gives CDR1 DFQATT, CDR2 SNEGSKA (reference sequence). The V end lost 1 base, the J end lost 2 bases, and 6 bases lay between the germline ends. The CDR3 runs to 13 residues.

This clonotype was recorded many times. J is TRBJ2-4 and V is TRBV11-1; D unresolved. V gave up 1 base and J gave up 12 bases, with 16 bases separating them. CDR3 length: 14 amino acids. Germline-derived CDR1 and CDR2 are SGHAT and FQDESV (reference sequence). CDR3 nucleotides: TGTGCCAGCAGCTTAGGACGGCGGACCTTGGCTCAGTACTTC. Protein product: CASSLGRRTLAQYF.